One and the same sample provided the 19 T cell receptor beta chains below, sequenced in a study of blood T cell repertoires in COVID-19. Some clones are missing from TCRdb's copy, which holds only in-frame ones; the method was immunoSEQ multiplex PCR. Of approximately 260,000 clones in the sample, nearly 90% were seen once. The sample was peripheral blood. Source of these receptors: a woman in her sixties with COVID-19, enrolled during active disease.

V usage is TRBV2 and J usage is TRBJ1-2, with 7 nucleotides matching TRBD1. Germline trimming cut 6 bases from V and 4 bases from J; bases unmatched to any gene: 8. The CDR3 totals 14 residues. The germline V gene encodes CDR1 SNHLY and CDR2 FYNNEI. CDR3 in amino acids: CASSPVRDSYGYTF. Written as DNA, the CDR3 is TGTGCCAGCAGCCCGGTCCGGGACAGCTATGGCTACACCTTC.

The chain links TRBV11-3 to TRBJ2-1; D perhaps matches TRBD1 (5 bases). The CDR3 contains 15 residues. Germline V gene data show CDR1 as SGHNT and CDR2 as YENEEA. V was cut by 5 bases and J by 5 bases, with 16 bases left in between. This CDR3 reads CASSRDGAVDNEQFF. As DNA, the CDR3 is TGTGCCAGCAGCCGAGATGGGGCGGTGGACAATGAGCAGTTCTTC.

V gene TRBV12-3 or TRBV12-4 combines with J gene TRBJ2-7; D unclear. The CDR3 runs to 13 residues. Trimming took 5 bases from V and 8 from J, leaving 16 bases between them. The CDR3 bases are TGTGCCAGCAGTCCCATTGGGCAGGCCCAGCAGTACTTC. It codes for CASSPIGQAQQYF.

The chain employs TRBV7-2 and TRBJ1-1, with D maybe TRBD1 (6 bases). The CDR3 extends over 13 amino acids. CDR1 SGHTA and CDR2 FQGNSA come from the germline V gene. Trimming shortened V by 5 bases and J by 0 bases, and 7 bases separated the two germline ends. CDR3 DNA sequence: TGTGCCAGCAGCACAGGGATGAACACTGAAGCTTTCTTT. Protein: CASSTGMNTEAFF.

This rearrangement joins TRBV6-6 to TRBJ2-2; the match to TRBD1 covers 7 bases. The CDR3 is 16 residues long. Germline V gene data show CDR1 as MNHNY and CDR2 as SVGAGI (reference sequence). The ends lost 6 bases at V and 4 bases at J; junction bases unmatched: 11. The CDR3: CASRPPEGAVTGELFF. CDR3 DNA: TGTGCCAGCAGGCCCCCCGAGGGGGCCGTCACCGGGGAGCTGTTTTTT.

V usage is TRBV21-1 and J usage is TRBJ1-1; the table calls TRBD1, which could not be checked here. TRBV21-1 has pseudogene status. The CDR3 sequence is 17 residues long. Here the CDR3 DNA reads TGTGCCAGCAGCAAAGCGCGGCGGGACAGGGGCCCCCCTGAAGCTTTCTTT. This sequence encodes CASSKARRDRGPPEAFF.

This clone has only a few counts. The chain couples TRBV15 to TRBJ1-2; 10 bases align to TRBD1. Germline CDR1 reads LNHNV; CDR2 reads YYDKDF (reference sequence). J gave up 11 bases and V 5 bases, and 20 bases lay outside the gene matches. CDR3 length: 17 amino acids. The CDR3 is CATSDPLWISGQGSYTF. Written as DNA, the CDR3 is TGTGCCACCAGCGACCCCCTGTGGATTTCGGGACAGGGGAGTTACACCTTC.

This chain connects TRBV7-2 to TRBJ2-5; the D gene is possibly TRBD1 (6 bases). The CDR3 spans 14 residues. Germline V gives CDR1 SGHTA, CDR2 FQGNSA. V dropped 5 bases and J dropped 4 bases, with 14 bases sitting between them. CDR3: CASSKGGHRETQYF. CDR3 DNA sequence: TGTGCCAGCAGCAAAGGGGGTCACAGAGAGACCCAGTACTTC.

V is TRBV19 and J is TRBJ1-2; TRBD1 aligns across 7 bases. Germline V gives CDR1 LNHDA, CDR2 SQIVND (reference sequence). CDR3 length: 13 amino acids. With V trimmed by 6 bases and J by 2 bases, 3 bases remained unmatched. The CDR3 reads CASREQGNYGYTF. CDR3 nucleotide sequence: TGTGCCAGTAGAGAACAGGGGAACTATGGCTACACCTTC.

This CDR3 reads CASSQSGQGQPQHF. The DNA for the CDR3 is TGCGCCAGCAGCCAATCGGGACAGGGTCAGCCCCAGCATTTT. V and J are TRBV4-1 and TRBJ1-5; 9 nucleotides agree with TRBD1. This CDR3 spans 14 amino acids. CDR1 is MGHRA and CDR2 is YSYEKL in the germline V gene. With V trimmed by 2 bases and J by 6 bases, 2 bases remained unmatched.

V is TRBV5-6 and J is TRBJ2-7; D is possibly TRBD1 (7 bases). Trimming removed 4 bases at V and 3 bases at J, with 14 bases between. Germline V gene data show CDR1 as SGHDT and CDR2 as YYEEEE. There are 14 residues in the CDR3. CDR3 nucleotide sequence: TGTGCCAGCAGCCGACAGGGTAGCGGCTACGAGCAGTACTTC. Residues: CASSRQGSGYEQYF.

This clone was detected a few times. The chain joins TRBV7-2 to TRBJ2-1, with D maybe TRBD2 (6 bases). The V and J ends lost 7 bases and 5 bases respectively, with 15 bases between them. The CDR3 spans 14 residues. Germline CDR1 reads SGHTA; CDR2 reads FQGNSA. CDR3 coding DNA: TGTGCCAGCACCTACCGGGGGAGAAACAATGAGCAGTTCTTC. Translating it yields CASTYRGRNNEQFF.

The V call is TRBV3-1 (or the pseudogene TRBV3-2), the J call TRBJ1-2, with D hard to call. This CDR3 contains 14 residues. In germline, CDR1 is LGHDT, CDR2 YNNKEL (reference sequence). V lost 4 bases and J lost 8, with 17 bases in between. The CDR3 DNA is TGTGCCAGCAGCCGCCTCGGGTCTCCCGAGGGCTACACCTTC. Its translation: CASSRLGSPEGYTF.

The genes are TRBV9 and TRBJ2-1; 8 positions agree with TRBD2. The trim removed 0 bases at V and 3 bases at J, leaving 14 bases unmatched. There are 19 residues in the CDR3. Germline V gives CDR1 SGDLS, CDR2 YYNGEE. CDR3 in DNA: TGTGCCAGCAGCGTAGCCCTCTCCCCGAGCGGGGGTCTCTACAATGAGCAGTTCTTC. It yields the protein CASSVALSPSGGLYNEQFF.

The gene calls are TRBV27 and TRBJ1-1; D gene unclear. Trimming removed 6 bases at V and 11 bases at J, with 13 bases between. CDR1 is MNHEY and CDR2 is SMNVEV in the germline V gene (reference sequence). This CDR3 region has 11 residues. The CDR3 nucleotides read TGTGCCAGCAGCGAACTAGGGCACGCTTTCTTT. Its translation is CASSELGHAFF.

The rearrangement links TRBV6-4 to TRBJ1-1; 11 bases align to TRBD1. This CDR3 is built from 16 residues. In germline, CDR1 is MRHNA, CDR2 SNTAGT. After removal of 5 bases from V and 4 bases from J, the junction contained 9 bases not matched to a gene. Written as DNA, the CDR3 is TGTGCCAGCAGTCAACGACACGGGACAGGGGGCACTGAAGCTTTCTTT. Amino acids: CASSQRHGTGGTEAFF.

The chain has TRBV5-1 and TRBJ2-5; D remains ambiguous. In germline, CDR1 is SGHRS, CDR2 YFSETQ. CDR3 length equals 15 residues. V was cut by 0 bases and J by 0 bases, with 9 bases left in between. CDR3 in amino acids: CASSLEAAYQETQYF. CDR3 sequence (DNA): TGCGCCAGCAGCTTGGAAGCCGCGTACCAAGAGACCCAGTACTTC. Combining the CDR3 with reference TRBV5-1 and TRBJ2-5 gives the whole variable domain KAGVTQTPRYLIKTRGQQVTLSCSPISGHRSVSWYQQTPGQGLQFLFEYFSETQRNKGNFPGRFSGRQFSNSRSEMNVSTLELGDSALYLCASSLEAAYQETQYFGPGTRLLVL.

This clone showed up just once. The gene calls are TRBV6-5 and TRBJ2-5; D gene ambiguous. V lost 6 bases and J lost 7, with 6 bases in between. Germline V lookup: CDR1 MNHEY, CDR2 SVGAGI. CDR3 length: 10 amino acids. In DNA form, the CDR3 reads TGTGCCAGCAGCGGTAGGACCCAGTACTTC. Residues: CASSGRTQYF.

This chain links TRBV15 with TRBJ2-3; D unresolved. V was cut by 2 bases and J by 6 bases, with 6 bases left in between. Per germline, CDR1 LNHNV and CDR2 YYDKDF (reference sequence). The CDR3 consists of 12 residues. CDR3 in DNA: TGTGCCACCAGCAGACAGTCCGATACGCAGTATTTT. It specifies CATSRQSDTQYF.